The 23 T cell receptor beta chains in this list originate from one sample, sequenced in a study of T cells expressing NK-cell markers. TCRdb reprocessed the 5' RACE reads, keeping one entry per CDR3 protein, no DNA. This sample contains hundreds of thousands of distinct CDR3 sequences. The sample consisted of blood T cells: a sorted CD56 or NKG2C T cell subset, CD4+ or CD8+ T cells, or bulk PBMC T cells (not recorded which). These receptors were collected from a woman between 18 and 69 years old in good health.

The chain is built from TRBV7-2 and TRBJ2-4; TCRdb's D call of TRBD1 is untestable without DNA. The germline V gene encodes CDR1 SGHTA and CDR2 FQGNSA. The length of the CDR3 is 14 residues. The CDR3 sequence is CASSLDRGGNIQYF. Looking up the rest from reference TRBV7-2 and TRBJ2-4 gives the full variable domain: GAGVSQSPSNKVTEKGKDVELRCDPISGHTALYWYRQSLGQGLEFLIYFQGNSAPDKSGLPSDRFSAERTGGSVSTLTIQRTQQEDSAVYLCASSLDRGGNIQYFGAGTRLSVL.

The chain uses TRBV9 and TRBJ1-6; TCRdb selects TRBD1, and the lack of DNA leaves this call unchecked. There are 16 residues in the CDR3. Germline V lookup: CDR1 SGDLS, CDR2 YYNGEE. CDR3 amino acids: CTSSVGGRDRNSPLHF. Full variable domain (outside the CDR3, taken from reference TRBV9 and TRBJ1-6): DSGVTQTPKHLITATGQRVTLRCSPRSGDLSVYWYQQSLDQGLQFLIQYYNGEERAKGNILERFSAQQFPDLHSELNLSSLELGDSALYFCTSSVGGRDRNSPLHFGNGTRLTVT.

The chain recombines TRBV3-1 with TRBJ1-1; checking the TCRdb D call of TRBD1 is not possible without DNA. The CDR3 has 13 residues. The germline CDR1 and CDR2 sequences are LGHDT and YNNKEL (reference sequence). This chain's CDR3 is CASSQGEWAEAFF.

This chain joins TRBV27 and TRBJ1-5; TCRdb designates TRBD1, a call that cannot be tested without DNA. This CDR3 region has 13 residues. Germline CDR1 and CDR2: MNHEY and SMNVEV (reference sequence). The CDR3 sequence: CASSLGAYQPQHF.

The V and J genes are TRBV5-1 and TRBJ2-3. The CDR3 consists of 12 residues. Germline V CDR1 and CDR2: SGHRS, YFSETQ. CDR3 in amino acids: CASSPDSYTQYF.

The chain recombines TRBV12-3 or TRBV12-4 with TRBJ1-2. The CDR3 length is 13 residues. The CDR3 sequence: CASSLRSPWGYTF.

The rearrangement joins TRBV11-2 to TRBJ2-5. This CDR3 contains 14 residues. Germline V gene lookup returns CDR1 SGHAT and CDR2 FQNNGV. The CDR3 is CASSLSSNQETQYF.

The CDR3 is CASSLPGQGTGELFF. This chain joins TRBV4-2 and TRBJ2-2; TCRdb outputs TRBD1, but without DNA this stays unchecked. The CDR3 runs 15 residues. Looked up from germline, CDR1 is LGHNA and CDR2 is YNFKEQ.

J is TRBJ2-7 and V is TRBV14; as DNA is missing, the TRBD1 call by TCRdb cannot be tested. The CDR3 length is 17 residues. Germline V lookup: CDR1 SGHDN, CDR2 FVKESK. The CDR3 is CASSQSRQGVHYYEQYF. Using reference TRBV14 and TRBJ2-7 for the parts outside the CDR3, the full variable domain is EAGVTQFPSHSVIEKGQTVTLRCDPISGHDNLYWYRRVMGKEIKFLLHFVKESKQDESGMPNNRFLAERTGGTYSTLKVQPAELEDSGVYFCASSQSRQGVHYYEQYFGPGTRLTVT.

The J gene is TRBJ1-1, the V gene TRBV11-2; TCRdb names TRBD1, which stays unverified in the absence of DNA. CDR1 and CDR2 from the germline V gene are SGHAT and FQNNGV. This CDR3 has 18 amino acids. This chain's CDR3 is CASSLVWDRGERGTEAFF.

The chain couples TRBV6-1 to TRBJ2-3; TCRdb selects TRBD1, and the lack of DNA leaves this call unchecked. Germline loops: CDR1 MNHNS, CDR2 SASEGT. The CDR3 runs 14 residues. CDR3 protein: CASSRDPRANTQYF.

The V gene is TRBV27, the J gene TRBJ2-3; the D call of TRBD2 rests on TCRdb alone, since no DNA is present to check it. The CDR3 sequence is 15 residues long. Germline CDR1 reads MNHEY; CDR2 reads SMNVEV (reference sequence). The CDR3 spells CASSLEREVSDTQYF.

The V and J genes are TRBV12-3 or TRBV12-4 and TRBJ2-3. This CDR3 region has 13 residues. The CDR3 here is CASSRTGTDTQYF.

This sequence joins TRBV5-4 and TRBJ1-4; TCRdb names TRBD1, which stays unverified in the absence of DNA. In germline, CDR1 is SGHNT, CDR2 YYREEE (reference sequence). This CDR3 is built from 15 residues. The CDR3 sequence: CASSLTGYRDEKLFF.

This rearrangement joins TRBV14 to TRBJ1-1; no DNA is available, so the TRBD1 call from TCRdb remains unchecked. Per the germline V gene, CDR1 is SGHDN and CDR2 is FVKESK. The CDR3 sequence is 13 residues long. Here the CDR3 reads CASSLLPGQPAFF.

The chain carries TRBV7-9 and TRBJ1-1; TCRdb's D gene call, TRBD1, goes unchecked for lack of DNA. This CDR3 contains 13 residues. The germline V gene has CDR1 SEHNR and CDR2 FQNEAQ (reference sequence). The CDR3 region is CASRQQLNTEAFF.

The chain recombines TRBV12-3 or TRBV12-4 with TRBJ2-1. The CDR3 loop spans 12 amino acids. CDR3 amino acids: CASSPQSDEQFF.

This CDR3 is CASRGSGGTYNEQFF. V is TRBV6-1 and J is TRBJ2-1; TCRdb's assignment of TRBD1 cannot be checked, as there is no DNA. Germline lookup yields CDR1 MNHNS and CDR2 SASEGT. This CDR3 is 15 amino acids long.

This sequence joins TRBV4-2 and TRBJ1-5. This CDR3 spans 13 amino acids. In germline, CDR1 is LGHNA, CDR2 YNFKEQ. This CDR3 reads CASSPGPFQPQHF.

The J gene is TRBJ1-3, the V gene TRBV2; with no DNA, the TCRdb D assignment of TRBD1 cannot be verified. The CDR3 has 14 amino acids. In germline, CDR1 is SNHLY, CDR2 FYNNEI. The CDR3 sequence: CATNAGNPGNTIYF. The full variable domain, in which reference TRBV2 and TRBJ1-3 provide the parts outside the CDR3, is EPEVTQTPSHQVTQMGQEVILRCVPISNHLYFYWYRQILGQKVEFLVSFYNNEISEKSEIFDDQFSVERPDGSNFTLKIRSTKLEDSAMYFCATNAGNPGNTIYFGEGSWLTVV.

V gene TRBV7-9 combines with J gene TRBJ2-5; TCRdb reports TRBD1, a call that lacks DNA to check it against. CDR3 length equals 17 residues. CDR1 and CDR2 (germline): SEHNR, FQNEAQ (reference sequence). The CDR3 here is CASSDVGARAAGETQYF. The full variable domain, in which reference TRBV7-9 and TRBJ2-5 provide the parts outside the CDR3, is DTGVSQNPRHKITKRGQNVTFRCDPISEHNRLYWYRQTLGQGPEFLTYFQNEAQLEKSRLLSDRFSAERPKGSFSTLEIQRTEQGDSAMYLCASSDVGARAAGETQYFGPGTRLLVL.

This chain's CDR3 is CASSNVDRDLKNIQYF. The chain has TRBV12-3 or TRBV12-4 and TRBJ2-4; TCRdb outputs TRBD1, but without DNA this stays unchecked. The CDR3 is 16 amino acids.

The V gene is TRBV11-2, the J gene TRBJ2-3; TCRdb designates TRBD2, a call that cannot be tested without DNA. The CDR3 has 17 residues. Germline values: CDR1 SGHAT, CDR2 FQNNGV. This CDR3 reads CASSLDWGGGATDTQYF.